Sequencing of this T cell receptor (beta chain) was carried out in a study of blood T cell repertoires in COVID-19. Study details: The United States, Italy and Spain provided the acute and convalescent COVID-19 samples. T cells, B-cell-depleted T cells, or PBMCs provided the cDNA or gDNA that served as material.

The V end lost 0 bases, the J end lost 2 bases, and 8 bases lay between the germline ends. Germline CDR1 reads MNHEY; CDR2 reads SVGAGI. The CDR3 runs to 15 residues. Method: immunoSEQ multiplex PCR; TCRdb's copy keeps in-frame clones and lacks some. The table lists 200,000 to 250,000 clones, about four fifths of them singletons. This clone was seen just once. Sequencing was carried out using peripheral blood. This receptor was obtained from a woman aged 45-65 years with active or convalescent COVID-19. This sequence joins TRBV6-5 and TRBJ1-5, with no clear D. The CDR3 nucleotides read TGTGCCAGCAGTTACTCAGGACTCGGCAATCAGCCCCAGCATTTT. It translates to CASSYSGLGNQPQHF.